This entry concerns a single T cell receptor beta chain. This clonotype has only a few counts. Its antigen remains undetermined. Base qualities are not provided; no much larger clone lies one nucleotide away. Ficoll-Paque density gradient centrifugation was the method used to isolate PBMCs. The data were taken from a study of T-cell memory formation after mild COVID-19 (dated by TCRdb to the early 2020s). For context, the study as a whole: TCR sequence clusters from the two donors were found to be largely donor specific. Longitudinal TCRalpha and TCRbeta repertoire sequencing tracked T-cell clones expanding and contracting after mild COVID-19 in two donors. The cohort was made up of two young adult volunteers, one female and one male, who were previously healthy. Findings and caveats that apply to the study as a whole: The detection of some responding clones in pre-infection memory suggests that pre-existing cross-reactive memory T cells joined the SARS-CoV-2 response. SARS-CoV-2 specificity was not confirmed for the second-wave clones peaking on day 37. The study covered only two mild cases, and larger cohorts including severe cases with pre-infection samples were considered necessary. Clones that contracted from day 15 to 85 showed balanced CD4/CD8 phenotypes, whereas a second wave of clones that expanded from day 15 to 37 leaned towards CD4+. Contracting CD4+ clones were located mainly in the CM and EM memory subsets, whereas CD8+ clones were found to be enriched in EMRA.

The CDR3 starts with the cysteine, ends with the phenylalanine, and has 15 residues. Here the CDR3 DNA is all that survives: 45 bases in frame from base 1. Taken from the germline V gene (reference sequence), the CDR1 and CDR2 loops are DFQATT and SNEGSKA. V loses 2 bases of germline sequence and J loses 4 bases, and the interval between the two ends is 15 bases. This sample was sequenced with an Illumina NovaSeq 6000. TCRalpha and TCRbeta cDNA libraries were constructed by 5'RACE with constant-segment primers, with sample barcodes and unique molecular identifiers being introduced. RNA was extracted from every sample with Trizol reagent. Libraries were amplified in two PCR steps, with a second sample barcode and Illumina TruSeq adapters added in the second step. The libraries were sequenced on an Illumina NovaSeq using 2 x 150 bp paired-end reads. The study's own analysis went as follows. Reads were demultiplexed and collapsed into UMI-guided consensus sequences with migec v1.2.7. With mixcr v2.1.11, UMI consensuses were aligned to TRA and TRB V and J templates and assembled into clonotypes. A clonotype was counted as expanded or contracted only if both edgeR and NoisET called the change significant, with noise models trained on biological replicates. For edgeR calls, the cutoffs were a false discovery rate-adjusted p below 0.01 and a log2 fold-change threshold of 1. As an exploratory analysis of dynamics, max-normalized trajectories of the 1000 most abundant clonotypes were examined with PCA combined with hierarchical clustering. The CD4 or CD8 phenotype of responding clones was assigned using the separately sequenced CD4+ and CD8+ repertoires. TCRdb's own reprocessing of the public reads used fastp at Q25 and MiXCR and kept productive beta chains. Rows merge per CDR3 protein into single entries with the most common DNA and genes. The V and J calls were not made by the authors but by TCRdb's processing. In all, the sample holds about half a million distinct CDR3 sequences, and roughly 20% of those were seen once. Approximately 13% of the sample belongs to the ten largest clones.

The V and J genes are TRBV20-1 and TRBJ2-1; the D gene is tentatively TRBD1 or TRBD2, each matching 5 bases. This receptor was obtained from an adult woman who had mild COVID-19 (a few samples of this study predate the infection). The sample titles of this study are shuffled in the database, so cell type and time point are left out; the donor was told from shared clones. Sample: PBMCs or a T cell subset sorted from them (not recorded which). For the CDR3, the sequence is CSARLLGTVYNEQFF. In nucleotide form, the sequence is TGCAGTGCTAGACTATTAGGGACGGTGTACAATGAGCAGTTCTTC.